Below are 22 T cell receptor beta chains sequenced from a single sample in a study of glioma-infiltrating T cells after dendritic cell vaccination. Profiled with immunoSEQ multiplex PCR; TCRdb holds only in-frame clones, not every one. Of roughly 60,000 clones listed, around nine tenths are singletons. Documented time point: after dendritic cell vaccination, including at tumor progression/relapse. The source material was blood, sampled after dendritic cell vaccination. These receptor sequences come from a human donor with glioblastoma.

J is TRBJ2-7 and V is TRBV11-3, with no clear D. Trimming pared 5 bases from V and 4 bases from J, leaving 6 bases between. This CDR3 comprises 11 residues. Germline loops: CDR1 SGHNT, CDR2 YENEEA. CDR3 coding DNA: TGTGCCAGCAGCCGACTTTACGAGCAGTACTTC. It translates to CASSRLYEQYF.

Here the CDR3 DNA reads TGTGCCAGCAGCATTTCCAGAGGGAACACTGAAGCTTTCTTT. Protein sequence: CASSISRGNTEAFF. The chain links TRBV7-3 to TRBJ1-1; D unresolved. The length of the CDR3 is 14 residues. Looked up from germline, CDR1 is SGHTA and CDR2 is FQGTGA. V was clipped by 5 bases and J by 1 base, with 11 bases between them. The full variable domain, its missing parts supplied by reference TRBV7-3 and TRBJ1-1, is GAGVSQTPSNKVTEKGKYVELRCDPISGHTALYWYRQSLGQGPEFLIYFQGTGAADDSGLPNDRFFAVRPEGSVSTLKIQRTERGDSAVYLCASSISRGNTEAFFGQGTRLTVV.

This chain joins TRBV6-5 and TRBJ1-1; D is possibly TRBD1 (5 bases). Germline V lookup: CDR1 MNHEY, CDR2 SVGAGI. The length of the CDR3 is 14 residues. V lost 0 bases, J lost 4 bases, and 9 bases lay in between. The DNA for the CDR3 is TGTGCCAGCAGTTACTCCCGCGGGGGCACTGAAGCTTTCTTT. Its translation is CASSYSRGGTEAFF.

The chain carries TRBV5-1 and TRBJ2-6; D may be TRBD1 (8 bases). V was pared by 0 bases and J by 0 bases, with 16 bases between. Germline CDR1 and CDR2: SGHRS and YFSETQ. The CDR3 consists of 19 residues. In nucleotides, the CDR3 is TGCGCCAGCAGCTTGGTTATACAGGGGGGGGGCTCTGGGGCCAACGTCCTGACTTTC. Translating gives CASSLVIQGGGSGANVLTF.

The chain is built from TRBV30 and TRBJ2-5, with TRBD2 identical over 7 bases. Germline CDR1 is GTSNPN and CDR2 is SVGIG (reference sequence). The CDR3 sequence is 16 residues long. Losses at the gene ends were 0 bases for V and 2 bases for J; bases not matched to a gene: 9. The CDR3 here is CAWSVQLGLTQETQYF. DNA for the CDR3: TGTGCCTGGAGTGTACAATTGGGACTAACACAAGAGACCCAGTACTTC. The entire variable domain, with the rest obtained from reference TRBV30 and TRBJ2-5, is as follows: SQTIHQWPATLVQPVGSPLSLECTVEGTSNPNLYWYRQAAGRGLQLLFYSVGIGQISSEVPQNLSASRPQDRQFILSSKKLLLSDSGFYLCAWSVQLGLTQETQYFGPGTRLLVL.

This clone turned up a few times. As DNA, the CDR3 is TGTGCCAGTAGTAAGAGGGACAGGGAGAAATCCTATGGCTACACCTTC. Its protein is CASSKRDREKSYGYTF. V and J are TRBV19 and TRBJ1-2, with 9 bases fitting TRBD1. J gave up 4 bases and V 4 bases, and 10 bases lay outside the gene matches. The CDR3 is made up of 16 amino acids. In germline, CDR1 is LNHDA, CDR2 SQIVND (reference sequence). Drawing the rest from reference TRBV19 and TRBJ1-2, the complete variable domain is DGGITQSPKYLFRKEGQNVTLSCEQNLNHDAMYWYRQDPGQGLRLIYYSQIVNDFQKGDIAEGYSVSREKKESFPLTVTSAQKNPTAFYLCASSKRDREKSYGYTFGSGTRLTVV.

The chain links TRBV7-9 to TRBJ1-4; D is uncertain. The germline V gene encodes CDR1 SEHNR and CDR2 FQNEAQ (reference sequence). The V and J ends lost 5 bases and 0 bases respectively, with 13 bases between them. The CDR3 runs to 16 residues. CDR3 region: CASSPITAATNEKLFF. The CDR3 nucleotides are TGTGCCAGCAGCCCCATTACAGCTGCAACTAATGAAAAACTGTTTTTT. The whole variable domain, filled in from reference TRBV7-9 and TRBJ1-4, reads DTGVSQNPRHKITKRGQNVTFRCDPISEHNRLYWYRQTLGQGPEFLTYFQNEAQLEKSRLLSDRFSAERPKGSFSTLEIQRTEQGDSAMYLCASSPITAATNEKLFFGSGTQLSVL.

The CDR3 region is CASSEGVLGAFF. CDR3 bases: TGCGCCAGCAGTGAAGGGGTCTTGGGAGCTTTCTTT. V and J are TRBV10-1 and TRBJ1-1, with D maybe TRBD1 (5 bases). Trimming pared 3 bases from V and 10 bases from J, leaving 12 bases between. The CDR3 is 12 amino acids. Germline assignment: CDR1 WNHNN and CDR2 SYGVQD (reference sequence).

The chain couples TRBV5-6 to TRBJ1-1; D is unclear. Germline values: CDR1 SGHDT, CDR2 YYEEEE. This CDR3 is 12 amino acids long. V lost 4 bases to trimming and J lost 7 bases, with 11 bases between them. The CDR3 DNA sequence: TGTGCCAGCAGCCCGGCCGGGGTTGAAGCTTTCTTT. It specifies CASSPAGVEAFF.

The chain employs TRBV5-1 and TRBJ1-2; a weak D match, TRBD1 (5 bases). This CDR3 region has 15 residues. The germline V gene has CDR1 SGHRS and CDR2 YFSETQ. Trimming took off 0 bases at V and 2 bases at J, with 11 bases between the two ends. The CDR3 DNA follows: TGCGCCAGCAGCTTGGAAGGGGTGGCCAACTATGGCTACACCTTC. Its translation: CASSLEGVANYGYTF.

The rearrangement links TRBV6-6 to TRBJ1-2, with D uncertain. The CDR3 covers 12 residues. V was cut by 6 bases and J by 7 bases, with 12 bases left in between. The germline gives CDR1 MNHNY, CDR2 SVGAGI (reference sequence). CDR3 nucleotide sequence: TGTGCCAGCAGACGAGATGTCGGTGGCTACACCTTC. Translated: CASRRDVGGYTF.

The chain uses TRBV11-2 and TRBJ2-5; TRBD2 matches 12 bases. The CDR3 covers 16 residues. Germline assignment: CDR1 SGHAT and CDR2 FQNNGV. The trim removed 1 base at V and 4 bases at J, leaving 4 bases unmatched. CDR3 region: CASSLGASGGVETQYF. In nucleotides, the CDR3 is TGTGCCAGCAGCTTAGGAGCTAGCGGGGGGGTAGAGACCCAGTACTTC.

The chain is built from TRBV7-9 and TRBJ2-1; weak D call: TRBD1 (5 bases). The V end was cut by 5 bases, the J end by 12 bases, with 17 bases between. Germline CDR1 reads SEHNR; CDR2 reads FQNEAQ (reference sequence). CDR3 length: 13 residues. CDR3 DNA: TGTGCCAGCAGCACAAACCCAGGGATGCGGCAGTTCTTC. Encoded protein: CASSTNPGMRQFF.

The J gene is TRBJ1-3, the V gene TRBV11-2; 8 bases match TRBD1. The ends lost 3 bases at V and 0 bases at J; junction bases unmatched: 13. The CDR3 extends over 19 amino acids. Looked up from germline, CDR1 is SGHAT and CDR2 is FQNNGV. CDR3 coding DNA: TGTGCCAGCAGCTTTCGACAGGGGAGGGCCGGGCACTCTGGAAACACCATATATTTT. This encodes CASSFRQGRAGHSGNTIYF.

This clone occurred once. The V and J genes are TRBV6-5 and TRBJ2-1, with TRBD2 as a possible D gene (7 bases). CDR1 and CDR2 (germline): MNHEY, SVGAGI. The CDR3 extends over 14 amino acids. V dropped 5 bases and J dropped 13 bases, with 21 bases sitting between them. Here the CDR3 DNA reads TGTGCCAGCAGTACAGGAGATGGCGGGGGCGGACAGTTCTTC. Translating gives CASSTGDGGGGQFF.

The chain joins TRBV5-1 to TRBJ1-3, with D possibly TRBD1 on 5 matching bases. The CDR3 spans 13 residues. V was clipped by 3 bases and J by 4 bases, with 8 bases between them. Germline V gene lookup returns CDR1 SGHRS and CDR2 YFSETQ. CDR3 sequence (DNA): TGCGCCAGCAGCTCAGGGCCCGGAAACACCATATATTTT. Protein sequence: CASSSGPGNTIYF.

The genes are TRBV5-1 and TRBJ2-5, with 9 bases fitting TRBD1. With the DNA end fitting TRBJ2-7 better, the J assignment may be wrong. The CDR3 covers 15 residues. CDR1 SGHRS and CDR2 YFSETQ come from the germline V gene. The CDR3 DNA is TGCGCCAGCAGCAACGGGGACAGGGAACTGGACGAGCAGTACTTC. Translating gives CASSNGDRELDEQYF.

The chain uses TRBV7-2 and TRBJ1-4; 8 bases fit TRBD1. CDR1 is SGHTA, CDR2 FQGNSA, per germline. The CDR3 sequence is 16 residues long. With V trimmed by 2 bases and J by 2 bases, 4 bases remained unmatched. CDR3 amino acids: CASSLIRGPTNEKLFF. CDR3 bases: TGTGCCAGCAGCTTAATCAGGGGGCCTACTAATGAAAAACTGTTTTTT. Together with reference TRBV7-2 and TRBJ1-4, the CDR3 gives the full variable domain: GAGVSQSPSNKVTEKGKDVELRCDPISGHTALYWYRQSLGQGLEFLIYFQGNSAPDKSGLPSDRFSAERTGGSVSTLTIQRTQQEDSAVYLCASSLIRGPTNEKLFFGSGTQLSVL.

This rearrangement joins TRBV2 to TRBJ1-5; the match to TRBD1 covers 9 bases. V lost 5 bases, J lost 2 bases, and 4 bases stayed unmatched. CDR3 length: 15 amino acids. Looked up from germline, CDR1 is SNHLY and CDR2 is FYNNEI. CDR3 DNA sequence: TGTGCCAGCAGTAGCCGGACAGGGGGCAATCAGCCCCAGCATTTT. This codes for CASSSRTGGNQPQHF.

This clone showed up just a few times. In DNA, the CDR3 is TGTGCCAGCACCGATTTACGAGAGGATGGCTACACCTTC. As protein: CASTDLREDGYTF. The chain has TRBV7-2 and TRBJ1-2; D not resolved. The V and J ends lost 7 bases and 6 bases respectively, with 15 bases between them. The CDR3 spans 13 residues. Per germline, CDR1 SGHTA and CDR2 FQGNSA.

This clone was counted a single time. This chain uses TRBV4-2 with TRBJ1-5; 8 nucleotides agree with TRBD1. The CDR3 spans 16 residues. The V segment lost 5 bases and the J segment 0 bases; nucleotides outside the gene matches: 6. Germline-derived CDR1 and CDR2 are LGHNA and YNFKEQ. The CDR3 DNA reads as TGTGCCAGCAGCTCCCAGGACAGGGATAGCAATCAGCCCCAGCATTTT. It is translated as CASSSQDRDSNQPQHF.

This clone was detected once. The CDR3 region has the DNA TGTGCCAGCAGGAGGACAGGGGTCCAAGAGACCCAGTACTTC. Encoded protein: CASRRTGVQETQYF. The J gene is TRBJ2-5, the V gene TRBV5-5, with 9 bases lining up with TRBD1. The trim removed 5 bases at V and 1 base at J, leaving 3 bases unmatched. The germline V gene has CDR1 SGHKS and CDR2 YYEKEE (reference sequence). The CDR3 spans 14 residues.